A single sample gave rise to the 21 T cell receptor beta chains below, sequenced in a study of blood T cell repertoires in COVID-19. TCRdb's copy holds only in-frame clones and misses some; the assay was immunoSEQ multiplex PCR. The sample yields about 150,000 clones, around 82% seen once. Sequenced: peripheral blood. The receptors stem from a woman at least 80 years old with acute or convalescent COVID-19.

The chain has TRBV3-1 (or the pseudogene TRBV3-2) and TRBJ1-5, with TRBD1 matching 7 bases. The CDR3 sequence is 14 residues long. Germline CDR1 reads LGHDT; CDR2 reads YNNKEL (reference sequence). The V segment lost 0 bases and the J segment 6 bases; nucleotides outside the gene matches: 2. DNA of the CDR3: TGTGCCAGCAGCCAAGAAGGGGGCGGTCAGCCCCAGCATTTT. Its translation is CASSQEGGGQPQHF.

This rearrangement joins TRBV12-3 or TRBV12-4 to TRBJ2-7; D gene ambiguous. Trimming took off 3 bases at V and 6 bases at J, with 12 bases between the two ends. The CDR3 has 13 residues. The CDR3 sequence: CASSFAQSIEQYF. CDR3 coding DNA: TGTGCCAGCAGTTTTGCACAGTCGATCGAGCAGTACTTC.

This rearrangement joins TRBV7-2 to TRBJ1-2; the D is unclear. CDR1 and CDR2 (germline): SGHTA, FQGNSA. V lost 2 bases, J lost 8 bases, and 18 bases lay in between. The CDR3 sequence is 15 residues long. CDR3 residues: CASSLFVSGSGGYTF. DNA for the CDR3: TGTGCCAGCAGCTTATTTGTCTCGGGGTCCGGCGGCTACACCTTC.

V and J are TRBV19 and TRBJ1-1, with TRBD1 identical over 8 bases. V lost 1 base to trimming and J lost 4 bases; unmatched junction nucleotides: 14. Germline V gene lookup returns CDR1 LNHDA and CDR2 SQIVND (reference sequence). The CDR3 covers 18 residues. CDR3 amino acids: CASSIGFWVGQGATEAFF. CDR3 DNA: TGTGCCAGTAGTATAGGCTTTTGGGTGGGCCAGGGGGCCACTGAAGCTTTCTTT.

The chain has TRBV6-5 and TRBJ2-2; D ambiguous. Germline V CDR1 and CDR2: MNHEY, SVGAGI. The CDR3 has 13 residues. Trimming stripped 3 bases from V and 4 bases from J, with 6 bases between. CDR3: CASSYPGTGELFF. The CDR3 DNA reads TGTGCCAGCAGTTATCCCGGCACCGGGGAGCTGTTTTTT.

The gene calls are TRBV5-1 and TRBJ2-5, with D possibly TRBD2 on 6 matching bases. Looked up from germline, CDR1 is SGHRS and CDR2 is YFSETQ. Trimming pared 2 bases from V and 5 bases from J, leaving 19 bases between. The CDR3 runs to 16 residues. This CDR3 reads CASSLTGTPSSETQYF. The DNA for the CDR3 is TGCGCCAGCAGCTTAACCGGGACTCCTTCGTCGGAGACCCAGTACTTC. The full variable domain, its missing parts supplied by reference TRBV5-1 and TRBJ2-5, is KAGVTQTPRYLIKTRGQQVTLSCSPISGHRSVSWYQQTPGQGLQFLFEYFSETQRNKGNFPGRFSGRQFSNSRSEMNVSTLELGDSALYLCASSLTGTPSSETQYFGPGTRLLVL.

The chain is built from TRBV5-6 and TRBJ1-3; 7 positions match TRBD1. The ends lost 2 bases at V and 5 bases at J; junction bases unmatched: 4. CDR3 length equals 14 residues. CDR1 and CDR2 from the germline V gene are SGHDT and YYEEEE. The CDR3 DNA reads as TGTGCCAGCAGCTTACCGACAGGGAGAAACACCATATATTTT. Its translation is CASSLPTGRNTIYF.

The gene calls are TRBV3-1 (or the pseudogene TRBV3-2) and TRBJ2-1, with 9 bases that match TRBD1. Germline V CDR1 and CDR2: LGHDT, YNNKEL (reference sequence). The CDR3 extends over 17 amino acids. Germline trimming cut 1 base from V and 8 bases from J; bases unmatched to any gene: 12. CDR3 nucleotide sequence: TGTGCCAGCAGCCAAGCCAGACAGGGGGTATTTGCGGATGAGCAGTTCTTC. Protein: CASSQARQGVFADEQFF.

The V gene is TRBV20-1, the J gene TRBJ1-5; D is unclear. The CDR3 totals 13 residues. Germline V lookup: CDR1 DFQATT, CDR2 SNEGSKA (reference sequence). The V and J ends lost 3 bases and 6 bases respectively, with 12 bases between them. CDR3 residues: CSASHGFGQPQHF. CDR3 DNA sequence: TGCAGTGCTAGTCACGGTTTCGGTCAGCCCCAGCATTTT.

The rearrangement uses TRBV18 and TRBJ2-1; 8 nucleotides agree with TRBD2. The CDR3 is made up of 15 amino acids. The germline V gene encodes CDR1 KGHSH and CDR2 LQKENI. With 1 base clipped from V and 6 bases from J, the junction kept 5 bases outside the gene matches. The CDR3 DNA reads as TGTGCCAGCTCACCACGTAGCGGGGTTTCCAATGAGCAGTTCTTC. Its translation: CASSPRSGVSNEQFF.

This clone has a handful of counts. The chain carries TRBV19 and TRBJ1-6; TRBD1 agrees at 8 bases. The CDR3 covers 14 residues. The V segment lost 4 bases and the J segment 9 bases; nucleotides outside the gene matches: 5. CDR1 LNHDA and CDR2 SQIVND come from the germline V gene (reference sequence). The CDR3 region is CASSTGGISSPLHF. Here the CDR3 DNA reads TGTGCCAGTAGTACAGGGGGCATCAGTTCACCCCTCCACTTT.

The CDR3, as DNA: TGTGCCAGCAGCGTAATCCCAGGGGAAGGTTCACCCCTCCACTTT. Its protein is CASSVIPGEGSPLHF. The V gene is TRBV9, the J gene TRBJ1-6, with D maybe TRBD1 (6 bases). The germline V gene has CDR1 SGDLS and CDR2 YYNGEE. This CDR3 has 15 amino acids. The V end was cut by 1 base, the J end by 9 bases, with 14 bases between.

The chain joins TRBV4-1 to TRBJ2-2; 10 bases agree with TRBD1. Germline V gene lookup returns CDR1 MGHRA and CDR2 YSYEKL. The CDR3 totals 18 residues. V dropped 0 bases and J dropped 3; count of bases not matched to a gene: 7. As DNA, the CDR3 is TGCGCCAGCAGCCAAGAACCCTGGACAGGGGGATACACCGGGGAGCTGTTTTTT. This gives the protein CASSQEPWTGGYTGELFF.

The J gene is TRBJ1-4, the V gene TRBV5-4, with 8 bases that match TRBD1. Germline lookup yields CDR1 SGHNT and CDR2 YYREEE (reference sequence). The CDR3 is made up of 14 amino acids. With V trimmed by 4 bases and J by 4 bases, 3 bases remained unmatched. CDR3 sequence (DNA): TGTGCCAGCAGCCCTGACAGGGGTAATGAAAAACTGTTTTTT. Its protein product is CASSPDRGNEKLFF. The full variable domain, its missing parts supplied by reference TRBV5-4 and TRBJ1-4, is ETGVTQSPTHLIKTRGQQVTLRCSSQSGHNTVSWYQQALGQGPQFIFQYYREEENGRGNFPPRFSGLQFPNYSSELNVNALELDDSALYLCASSPDRGNEKLFFGSGTQLSVL.

The chain is built from TRBV6-2 or TRBV6-3 and TRBJ2-5; tentative D call: TRBD1 (5 bases). The CDR3 is made up of 18 amino acids. V gave up 6 bases and J gave up 1 base, with 24 bases separating them. CDR1 and CDR2 (germline): MNHEY, SVGEGT. DNA for the CDR3: TGTGCCAGCAGCAGCCAGGGCCTCCTGTCGACAAGCCAAGAGACCCAGTACTTC. Protein sequence: CASSSQGLLSTSQETQYF.

The rearrangement links TRBV4-2 to TRBJ2-2; 9 positions match TRBD2. Germline-derived CDR1 and CDR2 are LGHNA and YNFKEQ. The CDR3 has 18 residues. V lost 2 bases to trimming and J lost 3 bases; unmatched junction nucleotides: 10. CDR3 amino acids: CASSQRGAGGPDTGELFF. The CDR3, as DNA: TGTGCCAGCAGCCAAAGAGGCGCGGGGGGGCCGGACACCGGGGAGCTGTTTTTT.

The V gene is TRBV5-8, the J gene TRBJ2-1; 11 bases match TRBD2. The CDR3 covers 14 residues. V lost 2 bases to trimming and J lost 9 bases; unmatched junction nucleotides: 4. Germline loops: CDR1 SGHTS, CDR2 YDEGEE. CDR3 residues: CASSFRLAGSEQFF. Here the CDR3 DNA reads TGTGCCAGCAGCTTTCGACTAGCGGGAAGTGAGCAGTTCTTC.

Worth noting for this clone: The sample holds other DNA sequences that translate to the same CDR3. This chain links TRBV2 with TRBJ2-1, with D perhaps TRBD1 (6 bases). This CDR3 is 14 amino acids long. Germline V lookup: CDR1 SNHLY, CDR2 FYNNEI. V was shortened by 2 bases and J by 2 bases, with 7 bases between the two germline ends. Written as DNA, the CDR3 is TGTGCCAGCAGTGAACGGACAGCCTACAATGAGCAGTTCTTC. Amino acids: CASSERTAYNEQFF.

V is TRBV6-1 and J is TRBJ2-5; 10 nucleotides agree with TRBD1. CDR1 is MNHNS and CDR2 is SASEGT in the germline V gene. This CDR3 spans 16 amino acids. V shed 2 bases and J 4 bases; nucleotides not matched to a gene: 7. The CDR3, as DNA: TGTGCCAGCAGTGAAAAGGAGGGACAGGGGATAGAGACCCAGTACTTC. Amino acids: CASSEKEGQGIETQYF.

The CDR3: CASSRRGLAGPSSYEQYF. The CDR3 bases are TGTGCCAGCAGCCGCAGAGGTCTAGCGGGGCCGAGCTCCTACGAGCAGTACTTC. This chain uses TRBV7-2 with TRBJ2-7, with 9 nucleotides matching TRBD2. The CDR3 has 18 amino acids. After removal of 5 bases from V and 0 bases from J, the junction contained 14 bases not matched to a gene. CDR1 and CDR2 from the germline V gene are SGHTA and FQGNSA.

This clone was seen just once. This chain uses TRBV7-2 with TRBJ2-4; 9 bases fit TRBD1. There are 14 residues in the CDR3. Germline assignment: CDR1 SGHTA and CDR2 FQGNSA. Trimming at V came to 5 bases and at J to 15 bases, leaving 14 bases not matched to a gene. CDR3 nucleotide sequence: TGTGCCAGCAGCCTTCCACCTCCTGGGACAGGGTTGTACTTC. It codes for CASSLPPPGTGLYF. Variable domain in full (rest from reference TRBV7-2 and TRBJ2-4): GAGVSQSPSNKVTEKGKDVELRCDPISGHTALYWYRQSLGQGLEFLIYFQGNSAPDKSGLPSDRFSAERTGGSVSTLTIQRTQQEDSAVYLCASSLPPPGTGLYFGAGTRLSVL.